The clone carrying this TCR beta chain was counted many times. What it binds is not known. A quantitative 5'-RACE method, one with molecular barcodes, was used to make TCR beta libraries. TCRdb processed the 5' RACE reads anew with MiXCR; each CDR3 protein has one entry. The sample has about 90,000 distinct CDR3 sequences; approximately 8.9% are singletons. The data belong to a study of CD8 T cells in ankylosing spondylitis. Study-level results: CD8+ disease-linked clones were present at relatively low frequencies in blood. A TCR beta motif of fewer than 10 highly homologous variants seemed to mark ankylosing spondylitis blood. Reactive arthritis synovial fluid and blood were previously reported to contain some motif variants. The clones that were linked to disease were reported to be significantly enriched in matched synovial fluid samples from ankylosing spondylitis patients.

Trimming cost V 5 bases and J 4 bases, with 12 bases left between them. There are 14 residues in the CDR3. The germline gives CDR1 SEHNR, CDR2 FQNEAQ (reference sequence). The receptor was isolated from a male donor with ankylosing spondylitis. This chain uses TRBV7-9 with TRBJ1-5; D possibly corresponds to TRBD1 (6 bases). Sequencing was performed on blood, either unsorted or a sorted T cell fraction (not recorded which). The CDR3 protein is CASSDGQRNQPQHF. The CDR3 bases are TGTGCCAGCAGCGACGGACAGAGGAATCAGCCCCAGCATTTT.